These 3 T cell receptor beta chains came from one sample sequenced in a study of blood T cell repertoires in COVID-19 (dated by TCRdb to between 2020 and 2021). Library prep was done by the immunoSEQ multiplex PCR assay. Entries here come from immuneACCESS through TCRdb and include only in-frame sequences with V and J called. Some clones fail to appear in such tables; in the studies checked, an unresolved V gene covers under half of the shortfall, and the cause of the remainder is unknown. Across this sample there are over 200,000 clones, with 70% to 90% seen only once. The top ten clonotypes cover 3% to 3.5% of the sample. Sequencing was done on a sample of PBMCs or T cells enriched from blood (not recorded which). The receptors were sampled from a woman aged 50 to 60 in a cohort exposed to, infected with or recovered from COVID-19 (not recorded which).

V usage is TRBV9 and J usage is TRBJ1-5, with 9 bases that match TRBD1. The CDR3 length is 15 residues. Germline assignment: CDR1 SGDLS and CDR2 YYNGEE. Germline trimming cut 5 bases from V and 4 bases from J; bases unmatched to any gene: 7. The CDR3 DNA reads TGTGCCAGCAGTATAGGACAGGGGCCTAATCAGCCCCAGCATTTT. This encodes CASSIGQGPNQPQHF. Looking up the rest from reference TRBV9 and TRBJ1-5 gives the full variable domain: DSGVTQTPKHLITATGQRVTLRCSPRSGDLSVYWYQQSLDQGLQFLIQYYNGEERAKGNILERFSAQQFPDLHSELNLSSLELGDSALYFCASSIGQGPNQPQHFGDGTRLSIL.

This CDR3 reads CASSQDTAGPLQAPLHF. The CDR3 nucleotides are TGCGCCAGCAGCCAAGATACGGCGGGACCTCTTCAAGCACCCCTCCACTTT. This chain connects TRBV4-3 to TRBJ1-6; tentative D call: TRBD1 (5 bases). The V gene's germline CDR1 is LGHNA and CDR2 YSLEER. V was cut by 0 bases and J by 11 bases, with 20 bases left in between. The length of the CDR3 is 17 residues.

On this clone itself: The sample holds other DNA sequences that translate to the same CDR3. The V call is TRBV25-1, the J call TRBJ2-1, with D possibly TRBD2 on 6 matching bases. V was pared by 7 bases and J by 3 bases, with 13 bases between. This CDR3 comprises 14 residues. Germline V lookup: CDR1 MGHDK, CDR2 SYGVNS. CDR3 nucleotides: TGTGCCAGCAATTCACTAGCCGGCTACAATGAGCAGTTCTTC. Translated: CASNSLAGYNEQFF.